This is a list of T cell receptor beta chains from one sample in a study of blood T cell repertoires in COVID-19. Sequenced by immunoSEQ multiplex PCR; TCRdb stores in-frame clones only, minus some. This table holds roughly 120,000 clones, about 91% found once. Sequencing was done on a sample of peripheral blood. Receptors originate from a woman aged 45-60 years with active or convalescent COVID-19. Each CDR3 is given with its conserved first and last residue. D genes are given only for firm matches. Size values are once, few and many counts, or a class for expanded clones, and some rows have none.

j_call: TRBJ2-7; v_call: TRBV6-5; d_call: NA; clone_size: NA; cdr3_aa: CASSSLGTIPLEQYF; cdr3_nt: TGTGCCAGCAGCTCTCTGGGGACAATCCCCTTGGAGCAGTACTTC
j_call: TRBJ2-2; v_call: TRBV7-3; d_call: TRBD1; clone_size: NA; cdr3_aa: CASSPSTGWVTGELFF; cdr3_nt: TGTGCCAGCAGCCCATCGACAGGGTGGGTCACCGGGGAGCTGTTTTTT
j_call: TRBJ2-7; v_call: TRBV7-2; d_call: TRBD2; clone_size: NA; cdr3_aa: CASSLYAHGTSGRGQYF; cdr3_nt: TGTGCCAGCAGCTTATACGCTCATGGGACTAGCGGAAGGGGGCAGTACTTC
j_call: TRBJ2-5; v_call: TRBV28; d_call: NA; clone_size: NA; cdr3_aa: CASSSQRAGGETQYF; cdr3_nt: TGTGCCAGCAGTTCCCAGAGGGCAGGCGGGGAGACCCAGTACTTC
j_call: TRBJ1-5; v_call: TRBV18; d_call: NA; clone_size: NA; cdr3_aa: CASSSGATGGQPQHF; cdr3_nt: TGTGCCAGCTCTTCAGGAGCGACAGGCGGTCAGCCCCAGCATTTT
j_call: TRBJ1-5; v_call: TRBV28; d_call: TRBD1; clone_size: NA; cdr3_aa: CASSRTGASQPQHF; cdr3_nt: TGTGCCAGCAGTCGGACAGGGGCCAGTCAGCCCCAGCATTTT
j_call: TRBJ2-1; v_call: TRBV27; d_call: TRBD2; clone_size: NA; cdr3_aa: CATNLSGRASYNEQFF; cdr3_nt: TGTGCCACCAACCTTAGCGGGAGGGCCTCCTACAATGAGCAGTTCTTC
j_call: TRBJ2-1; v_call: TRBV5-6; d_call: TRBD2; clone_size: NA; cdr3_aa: CASSSFSGTIVINEQFF; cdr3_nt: TGTGCCAGCAGCAGCTTTAGCGGGACCATCGTCATCAATGAGCAGTTCTTC
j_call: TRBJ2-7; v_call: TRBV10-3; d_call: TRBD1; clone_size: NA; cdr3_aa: CAIRGTGGDEQYF; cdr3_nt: TGTGCCATAAGGGGGACAGGGGGCGACGAGCAGTACTTC
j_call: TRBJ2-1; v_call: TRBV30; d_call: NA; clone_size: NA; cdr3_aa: CAWSVQRGGEQFF; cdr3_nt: TGTGCCTGGAGTGTACAAAGGGGGGGCGAGCAGTTCTTC
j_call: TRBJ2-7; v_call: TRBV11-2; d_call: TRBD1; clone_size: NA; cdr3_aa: CASSGQGEYEQYF; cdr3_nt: TGTGCCAGCAGCGGACAGGGAGAGTACGAGCAGTACTTC
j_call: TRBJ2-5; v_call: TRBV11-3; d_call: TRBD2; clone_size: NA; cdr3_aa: CASSLSLAGHQETQYF; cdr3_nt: TGTGCCAGCAGCTTAAGTCTAGCGGGGCACCAAGAGACCCAGTACTTC
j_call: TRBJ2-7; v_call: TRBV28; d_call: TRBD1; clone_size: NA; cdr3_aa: CAVTTGASYEQYF; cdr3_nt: TGTGCCGTAACGACAGGGGCCTCCTACGAGCAGTACTTC
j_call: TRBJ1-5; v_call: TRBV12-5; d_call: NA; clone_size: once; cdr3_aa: CASGLDGGRDQPQHF; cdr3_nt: TGTGCTAGTGGCCTGGACGGAGGTCGCGATCAGCCCCAGCATTTT
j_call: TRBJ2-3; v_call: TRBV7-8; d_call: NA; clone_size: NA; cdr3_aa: CASSLVSPGTDTQYF; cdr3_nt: TGTGCCAGCAGCTTAGTTAGCCCGGGCACAGATACGCAGTATTTT
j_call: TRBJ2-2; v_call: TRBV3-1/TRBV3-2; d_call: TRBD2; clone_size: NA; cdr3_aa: CASSQDPTSGRAMGTGELFF; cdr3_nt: TGTGCCAGCAGCCAAGATCCTACTAGCGGGAGGGCGATGGGAACCGGGGAGCTGTTTTTT
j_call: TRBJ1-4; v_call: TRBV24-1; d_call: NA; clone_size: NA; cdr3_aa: CATSEPNRAGNEKLFF; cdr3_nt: TGTGCCACCAGTGAGCCGAACAGGGCTGGTAATGAAAAACTGTTTTTT
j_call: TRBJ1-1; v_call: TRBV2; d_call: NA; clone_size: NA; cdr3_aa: CASSEAPAWSRNTEAFF; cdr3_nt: TGTGCCAGCAGTGAAGCACCCGCCTGGAGTCGGAACACTGAAGCTTTCTTT
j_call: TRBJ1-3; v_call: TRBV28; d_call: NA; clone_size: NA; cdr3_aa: CASTSQDSVVGNTIYF; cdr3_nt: TGTGCCAGCACATCCCAGGACTCCGTCGTCGGAAACACCATATATTTT
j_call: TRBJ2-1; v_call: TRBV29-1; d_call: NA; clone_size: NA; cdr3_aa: CSVELLSSYNEQFF; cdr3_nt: TGCAGCGTTGAACTCTTGAGCTCCTACAATGAGCAGTTCTTC
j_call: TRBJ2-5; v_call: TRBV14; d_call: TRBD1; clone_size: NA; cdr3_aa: CASSKNGQGGRKTQYF; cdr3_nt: TGTGCCAGCAGCAAAAACGGACAGGGAGGCCGAAAGACCCAGTACTTC
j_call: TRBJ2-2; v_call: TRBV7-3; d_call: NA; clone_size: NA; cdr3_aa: CASSSYSAGELFF; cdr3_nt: TGTGCCAGCAGCTCGTATAGCGCCGGGGAGCTGTTTTTT
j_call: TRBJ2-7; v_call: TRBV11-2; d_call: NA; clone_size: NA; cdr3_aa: CASSPGISNEQYF; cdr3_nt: TGTGCCAGCAGCCCAGGGATTTCGAACGAGCAGTACTTC
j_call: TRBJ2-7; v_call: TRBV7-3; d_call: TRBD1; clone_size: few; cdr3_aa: CASSLDRVYEQYF; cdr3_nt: TGTGCCAGCAGCTTGGACAGGGTCTACGAGCAGTACTTC
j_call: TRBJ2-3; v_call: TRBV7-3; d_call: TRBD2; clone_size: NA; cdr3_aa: CASSLAGVTDTQYF; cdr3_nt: TGTGCCAGCTCCCTAGCGGGAGTCACAGATACGCAGTATTTT
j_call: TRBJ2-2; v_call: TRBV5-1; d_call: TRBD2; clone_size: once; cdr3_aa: CASRSPGLAGVGTGELFF; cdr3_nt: TGCGCCAGCAGGTCCCCGGGACTAGCGGGAGTGGGCACCGGGGAGCTGTTTTTT
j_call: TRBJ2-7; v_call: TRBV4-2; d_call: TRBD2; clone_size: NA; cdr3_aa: CASSQERLAGGFYEQYF; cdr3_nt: TGTGCCAGCAGCCAAGAAAGACTAGCGGGAGGGTTTTACGAGCAGTACTTC
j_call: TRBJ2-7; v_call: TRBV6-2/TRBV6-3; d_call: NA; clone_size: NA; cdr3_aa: CASSRRPGHLTYEQYF; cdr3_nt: TGTGCCAGCAGCAGGAGGCCGGGACATTTGACTTACGAGCAGTACTTC
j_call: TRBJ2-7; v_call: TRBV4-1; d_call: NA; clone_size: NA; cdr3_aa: CASSQESGTSTYEQYF; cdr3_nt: TGCGCCAGCAGCCAAGAATCCGGGACATCTACCTACGAGCAGTACTTC
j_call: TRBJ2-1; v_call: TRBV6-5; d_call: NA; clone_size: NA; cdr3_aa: CASTGDYYSYNEQFF; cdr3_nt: TGTGCCAGCACAGGGGACTACTACTCCTACAATGAGCAGTTCTTC
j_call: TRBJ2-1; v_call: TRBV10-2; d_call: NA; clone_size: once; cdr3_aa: CASGGPSRQFF; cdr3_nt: TGCGCCAGCGGAGGACCCTCAAGGCAGTTCTTC
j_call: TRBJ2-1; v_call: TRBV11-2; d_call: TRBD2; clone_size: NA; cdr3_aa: CASRRLAAGEQFF; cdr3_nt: TGTGCCAGCCGTAGGCTAGCGGCCGGTGAGCAGTTCTTC
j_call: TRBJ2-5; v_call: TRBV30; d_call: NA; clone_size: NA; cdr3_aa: CAWSVRPTSRETQYF; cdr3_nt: TGTGCCTGGAGTGTAAGACCCACTAGCAGGGAGACCCAGTACTTC
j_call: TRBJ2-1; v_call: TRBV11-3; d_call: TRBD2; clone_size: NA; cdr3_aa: CASSLSSGTYNEQFF; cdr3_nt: TGTGCCAGCAGCTTATCTAGCGGGACCTACAATGAGCAGTTCTTC
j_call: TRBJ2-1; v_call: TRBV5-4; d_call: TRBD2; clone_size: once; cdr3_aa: CASSATVRTSGANEQFF; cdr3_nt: TGTGCCAGCAGCGCGACAGTTAGGACTAGCGGAGCAAATGAGCAGTTCTTC
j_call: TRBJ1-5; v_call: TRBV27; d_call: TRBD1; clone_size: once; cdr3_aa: CASSLSSRTGGSNQPQHF; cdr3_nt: TGTGCCAGCAGTTTATCATCCAGGACAGGGGGTAGCAATCAGCCCCAGCATTTT
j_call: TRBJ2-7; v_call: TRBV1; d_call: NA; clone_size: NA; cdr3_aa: CTSSSREGYEQYF; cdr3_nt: TGCACCAGCAGCTCGCGGGAGGGCTACGAGCAGTACTTC
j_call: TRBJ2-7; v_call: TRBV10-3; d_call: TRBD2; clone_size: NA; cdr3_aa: CAIRRTSGETAGSYEQYF; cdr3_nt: TGTGCCATCAGGAGGACTAGCGGGGAGACCGCGGGGTCCTACGAGCAGTACTTC
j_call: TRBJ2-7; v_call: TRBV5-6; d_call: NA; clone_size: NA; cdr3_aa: CASSLGLHDVEQYF; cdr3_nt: TGTGCCAGCAGCTTGGGACTACACGACGTAGAGCAGTACTTC
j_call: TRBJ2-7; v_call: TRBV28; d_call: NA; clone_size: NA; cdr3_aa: CASSDGHPSSYEQYF; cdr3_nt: TGTGCCAGCAGTGACGGACATCCCAGCTCCTACGAGCAGTACTTC
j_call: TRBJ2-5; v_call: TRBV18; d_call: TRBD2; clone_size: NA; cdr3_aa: CASSPPGTSKETQYF; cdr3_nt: TGTGCCAGCTCACCACCGGGGACTAGCAAAGAGACCCAGTACTTC
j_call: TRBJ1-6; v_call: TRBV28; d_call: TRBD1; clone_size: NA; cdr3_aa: CASSLSAGGSSPLHF; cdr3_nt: TGTGCCAGCAGTTTGTCGGCAGGGGGTAGCTCACCCCTCCACTTT
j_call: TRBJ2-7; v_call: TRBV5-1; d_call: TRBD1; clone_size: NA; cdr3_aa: CASSVAPGQLYEQYF; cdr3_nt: TGCGCCAGCAGCGTAGCACCGGGACAGCTCTACGAGCAGTACTTC
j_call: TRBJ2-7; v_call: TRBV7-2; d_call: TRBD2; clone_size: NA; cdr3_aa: CASRGGLAASYEQYF; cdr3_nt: TGTGCCAGCAGGGGGGGACTAGCGGCTTCCTACGAGCAGTACTTC
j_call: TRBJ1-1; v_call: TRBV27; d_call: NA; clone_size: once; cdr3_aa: CASTLYYGQGMNTEAFF; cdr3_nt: TGTGCCAGCACCCTTTATTATGGGCAGGGCATGAACACTGAAGCTTTCTTT
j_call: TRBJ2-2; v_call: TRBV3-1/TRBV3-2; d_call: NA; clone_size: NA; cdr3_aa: CASSQGTGIIGELFF; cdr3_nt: TGTGCCAGCAGCCAAGGTACAGGGATTATCGGGGAGCTGTTTTTT
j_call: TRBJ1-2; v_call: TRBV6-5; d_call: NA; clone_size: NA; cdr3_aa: CASSPGQIYGYTF; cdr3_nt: TGTGCCAGCAGTCCTGGACAGATCTATGGCTACACCTTC
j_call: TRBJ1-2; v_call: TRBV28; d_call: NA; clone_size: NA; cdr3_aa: CASSPGGPDYGYTF; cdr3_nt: TGTGCCAGCAGTCCGGGGGGGCCTGACTATGGCTACACCTTC